This TCR beta chain was captured by sequencing in a study of T cell responses to AZD1222 COVID-19 vaccine. Concerning this clone itself: Its antigen is not known.

General study results and limits: AZD1222 recipients seropositive at baseline numbered only six or seven. Donors skewed white British and female; clonal diversity was possibly underestimated. Dominant at 160-218 and 743-854, vaccine-associated CD4 TCRs also spanned spike.

This table comes from immunoSEQ multiplex PCR, and its TCRdb copy is limited to in-frame clones, with some not included. The sample has some 150,000 clones; around nine tenths are singletons. J gave up 7 bases and V 5 bases, and 7 bases lay outside the gene matches. Germline V gene sequence: CDR1 MDHEN, CDR2 SYDVKM. The CDR3 extends over 13 amino acids. The chain recombines TRBV28 with TRBJ1-1; TRBD1 agrees at 7 bases. The specimen comprised peripheral blood, sampled on day 0 of AZD1222 vaccination. The receptor was derived from an adult in good health. As DNA, the CDR3 is TGTGCCAGCAGTCAGGGGGACAGACTTGAAGCTTTCTTT. This gives the protein CASSQGDRLEAFF.